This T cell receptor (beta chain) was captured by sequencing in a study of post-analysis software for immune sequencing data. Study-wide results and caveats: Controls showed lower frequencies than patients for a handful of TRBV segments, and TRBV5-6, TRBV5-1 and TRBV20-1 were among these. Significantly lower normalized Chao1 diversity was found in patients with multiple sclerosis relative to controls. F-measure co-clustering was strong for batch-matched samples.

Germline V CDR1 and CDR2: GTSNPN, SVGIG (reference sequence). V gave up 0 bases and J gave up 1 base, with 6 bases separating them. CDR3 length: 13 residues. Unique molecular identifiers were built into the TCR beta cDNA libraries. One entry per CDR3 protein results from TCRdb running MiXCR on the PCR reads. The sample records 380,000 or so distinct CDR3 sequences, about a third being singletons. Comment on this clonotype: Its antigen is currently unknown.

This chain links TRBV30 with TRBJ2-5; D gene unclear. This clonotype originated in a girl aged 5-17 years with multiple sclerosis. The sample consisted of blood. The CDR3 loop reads CAWSVALQETQYF. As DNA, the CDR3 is TGTGCCTGGAGTGTGGCGCTCCAAGAGACCCAGTACTTC. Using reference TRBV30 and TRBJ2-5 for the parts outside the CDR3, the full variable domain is SQTIHQWPATLVQPVGSPLSLECTVEGTSNPNLYWYRQAAGRGLQLLFYSVGIGQISSEVPQNLSASRPQDRQFILSSKKLLLSDSGFYLCAWSVALQETQYFGPGTRLLVL.